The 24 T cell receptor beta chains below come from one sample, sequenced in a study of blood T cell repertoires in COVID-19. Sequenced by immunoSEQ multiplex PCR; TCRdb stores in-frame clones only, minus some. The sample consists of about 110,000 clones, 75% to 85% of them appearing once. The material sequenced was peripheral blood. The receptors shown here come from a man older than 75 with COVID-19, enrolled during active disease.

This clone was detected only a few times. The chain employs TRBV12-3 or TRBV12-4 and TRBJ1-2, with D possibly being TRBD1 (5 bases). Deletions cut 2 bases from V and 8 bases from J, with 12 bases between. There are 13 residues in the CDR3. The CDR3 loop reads CASSLFGGDGYTF. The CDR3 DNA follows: TGTGCCAGCAGTTTATTTGGAGGGGACGGCTACACCTTC.

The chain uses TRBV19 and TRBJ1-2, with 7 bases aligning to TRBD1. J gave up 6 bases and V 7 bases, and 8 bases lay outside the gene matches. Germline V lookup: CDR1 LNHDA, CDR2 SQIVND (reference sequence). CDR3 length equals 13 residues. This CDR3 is CASTRQGSDGYTF. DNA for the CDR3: TGTGCCAGTACCAGACAGGGCTCGGATGGCTACACCTTC.

CDR3 loop: CSVSSASGANVLTF. CDR3 nucleotide sequence: TGCAGCGTTTCTAGCGCCTCTGGGGCCAACGTCCTGACTTTC. The chain carries TRBV29-1 and TRBJ2-6; tentatively, D is TRBD2 (6 bases). This CDR3 has 14 residues. CDR1 and CDR2 (germline): SQVTM, ANQGSEA. Trimming removed 5 bases at V and 0 bases at J, with 8 bases between. Supplemented by reference TRBV29-1 and TRBJ2-6, the full variable domain reads SAVISQKPSRDICQRGTSLTIQCQVDSQVTMMFWYRQQPGQSLTLIATANQGSEATYESGFVIDKFPISRPNLTFSTLTVSNMSPEDSSIYLCSVSSASGANVLTFGAGSRLTVL.

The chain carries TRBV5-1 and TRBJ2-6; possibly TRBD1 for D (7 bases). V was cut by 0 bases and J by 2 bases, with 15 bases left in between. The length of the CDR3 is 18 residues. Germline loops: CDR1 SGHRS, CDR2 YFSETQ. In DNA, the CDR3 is TGCGCCAGCAGCTTGGGACTAGGGGGCTGGACTGGGGCCAACGTCCTGACTTTC. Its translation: CASSLGLGGWTGANVLTF.

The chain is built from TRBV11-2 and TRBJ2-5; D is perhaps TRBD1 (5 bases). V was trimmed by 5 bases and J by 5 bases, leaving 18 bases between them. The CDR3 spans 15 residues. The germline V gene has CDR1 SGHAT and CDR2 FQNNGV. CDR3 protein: CASSRIGAERETQYF. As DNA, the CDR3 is TGTGCCAGCAGCAGGATAGGGGCGGAACGGGAGACCCAGTACTTC.

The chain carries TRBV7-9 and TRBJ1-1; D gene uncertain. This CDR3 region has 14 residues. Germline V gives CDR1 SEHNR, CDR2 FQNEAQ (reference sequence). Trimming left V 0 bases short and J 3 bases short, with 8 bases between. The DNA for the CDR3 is TGTGCCAGCAGCTTAGCGGAGGGAGACACTGAAGCTTTCTTT. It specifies CASSLAEGDTEAFF.

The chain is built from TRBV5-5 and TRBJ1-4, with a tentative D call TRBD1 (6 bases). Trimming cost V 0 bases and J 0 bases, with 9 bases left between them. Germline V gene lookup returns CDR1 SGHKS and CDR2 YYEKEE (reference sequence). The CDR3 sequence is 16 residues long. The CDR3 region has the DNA TGTGCCAGCAGCTTGGTAGGGGGGGCAACTAATGAAAAACTGTTTTTT. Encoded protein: CASSLVGGATNEKLFF.

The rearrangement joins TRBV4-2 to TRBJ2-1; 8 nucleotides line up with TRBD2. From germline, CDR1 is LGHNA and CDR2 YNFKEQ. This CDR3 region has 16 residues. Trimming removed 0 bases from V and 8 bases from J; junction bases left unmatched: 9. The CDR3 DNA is TGTGCCAGCAGCCAAGATCCGGCGGGAGGCGTTCATGAGCAGTTCTTC. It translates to CASSQDPAGGVHEQFF.

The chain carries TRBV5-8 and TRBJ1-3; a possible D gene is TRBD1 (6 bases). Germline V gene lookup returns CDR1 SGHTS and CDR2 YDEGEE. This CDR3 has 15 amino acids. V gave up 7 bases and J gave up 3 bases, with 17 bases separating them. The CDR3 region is CASGNYRAYGNTIYF. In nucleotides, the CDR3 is TGTGCCAGCGGAAATTACAGGGCTTATGGAAACACCATATATTTT.

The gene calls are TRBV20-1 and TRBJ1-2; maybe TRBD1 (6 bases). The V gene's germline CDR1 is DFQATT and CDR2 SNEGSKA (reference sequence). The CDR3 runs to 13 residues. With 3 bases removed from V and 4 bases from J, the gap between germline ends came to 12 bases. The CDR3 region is CSASLGGSYGYTF. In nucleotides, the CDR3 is TGCAGTGCTAGTTTAGGGGGTAGCTATGGCTACACCTTC.

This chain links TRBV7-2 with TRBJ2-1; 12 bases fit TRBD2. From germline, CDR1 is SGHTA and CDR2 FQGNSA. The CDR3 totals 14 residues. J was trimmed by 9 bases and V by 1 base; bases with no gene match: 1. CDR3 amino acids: CASSLGLAGVEQFF. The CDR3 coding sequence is TGTGCCAGCAGCTTAGGACTAGCGGGAGTTGAGCAGTTCTTC.

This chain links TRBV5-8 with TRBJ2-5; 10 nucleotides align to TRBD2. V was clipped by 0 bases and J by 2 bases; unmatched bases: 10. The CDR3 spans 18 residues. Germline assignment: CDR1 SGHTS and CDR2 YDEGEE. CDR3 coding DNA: TGTGCCAGCAGCTTGGGCAGCGGGAGGGCCATTGCACAAGAGACCCAGTACTTC. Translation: CASSLGSGRAIAQETQYF.

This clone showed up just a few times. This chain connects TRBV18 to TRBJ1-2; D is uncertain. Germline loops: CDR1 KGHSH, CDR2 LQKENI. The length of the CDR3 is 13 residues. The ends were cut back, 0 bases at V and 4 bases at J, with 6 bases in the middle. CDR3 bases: TGTGCCAGCTCACCACCCGGTGGCTATGGCTACACCTTC. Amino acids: CASSPPGGYGYTF. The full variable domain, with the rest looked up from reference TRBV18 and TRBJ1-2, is NAGVMQNPRHLVRRRGQEARLRCSPMKGHSHVYWYRQLPEEGLKFMVYLQKENIIDESGMPKERFSAEFPKEGPSILRIQQVVRGDSAAYFCASSPPGGYGYTFGSGTRLTVV.

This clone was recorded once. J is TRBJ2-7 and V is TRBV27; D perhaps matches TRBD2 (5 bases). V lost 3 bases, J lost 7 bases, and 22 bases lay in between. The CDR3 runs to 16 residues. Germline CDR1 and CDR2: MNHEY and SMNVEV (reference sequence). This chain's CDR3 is CASSFLLGAAPWEQYF. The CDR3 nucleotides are TGTGCCAGCAGTTTTCTTTTAGGAGCGGCCCCATGGGAGCAGTACTTC.

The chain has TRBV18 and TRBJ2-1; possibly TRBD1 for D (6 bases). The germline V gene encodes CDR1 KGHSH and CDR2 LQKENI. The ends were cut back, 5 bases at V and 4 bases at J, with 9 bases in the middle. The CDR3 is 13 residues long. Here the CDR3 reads CASSSQGYNEQFF. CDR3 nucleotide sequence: TGTGCCAGCTCATCTCAGGGGTACAATGAGCAGTTCTTC.

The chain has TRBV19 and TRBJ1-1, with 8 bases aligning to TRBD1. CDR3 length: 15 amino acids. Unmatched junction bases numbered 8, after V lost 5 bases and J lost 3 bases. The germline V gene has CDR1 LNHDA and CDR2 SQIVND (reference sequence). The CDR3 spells CASSSGQGLDTEAFF. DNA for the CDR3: TGTGCCAGTAGTTCCGGACAGGGTTTGGACACTGAAGCTTTCTTT.

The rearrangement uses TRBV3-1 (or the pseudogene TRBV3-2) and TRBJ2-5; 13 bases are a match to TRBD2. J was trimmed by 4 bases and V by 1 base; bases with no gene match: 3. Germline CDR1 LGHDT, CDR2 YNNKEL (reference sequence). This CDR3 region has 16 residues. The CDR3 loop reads CASSQVTSGRGETQYF. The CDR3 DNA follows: TGTGCCAGCAGCCAAGTTACTAGCGGGAGGGGAGAGACCCAGTACTTC.

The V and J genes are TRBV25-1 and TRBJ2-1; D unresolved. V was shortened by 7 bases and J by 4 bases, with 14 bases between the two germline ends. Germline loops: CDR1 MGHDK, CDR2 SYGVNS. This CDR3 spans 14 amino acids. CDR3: CASTDGSRYNEQFF. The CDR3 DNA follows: TGTGCCAGCACCGACGGGTCGAGGTACAATGAGCAGTTCTTC.

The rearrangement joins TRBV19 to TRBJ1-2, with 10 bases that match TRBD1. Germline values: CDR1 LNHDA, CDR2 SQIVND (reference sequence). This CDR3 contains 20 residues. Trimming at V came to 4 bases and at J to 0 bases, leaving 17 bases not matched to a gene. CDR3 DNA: TGTGCCAGTAGTACGCTCAAAACCGGGACAGGGGATCGAGCTAACTATGGCTACACCTTC. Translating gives CASSTLKTGTGDRANYGYTF. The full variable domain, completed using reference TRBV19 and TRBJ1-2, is DGGITQSPKYLFRKEGQNVTLSCEQNLNHDAMYWYRQDPGQGLRLIYYSQIVNDFQKGDIAEGYSVSREKKESFPLTVTSAQKNPTAFYLCASSTLKTGTGDRANYGYTFGSGTRLTVV.

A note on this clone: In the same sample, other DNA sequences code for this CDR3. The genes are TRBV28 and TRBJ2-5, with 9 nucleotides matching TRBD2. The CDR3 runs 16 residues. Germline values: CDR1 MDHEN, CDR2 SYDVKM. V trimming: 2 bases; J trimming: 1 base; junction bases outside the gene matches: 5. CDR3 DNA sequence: TGTGCCAGCAGTTTAGGAACTAGCGGGTCCCAAGAGACCCAGTACTTC. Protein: CASSLGTSGSQETQYF. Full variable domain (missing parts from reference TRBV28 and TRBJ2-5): DVKVTQSSRYLVKRTGEKVFLECVQDMDHENMFWYRQDPGLGLRLIYFSYDVKMKEKGDIPEGYSVSREKKERFSLILESASTNQTSMYLCASSLGTSGSQETQYFGPGTRLLVL.

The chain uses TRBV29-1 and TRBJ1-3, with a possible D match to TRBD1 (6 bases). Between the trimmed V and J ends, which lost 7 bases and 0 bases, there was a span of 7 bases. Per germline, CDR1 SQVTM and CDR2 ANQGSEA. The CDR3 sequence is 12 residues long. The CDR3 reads CSGTASGNTIYF. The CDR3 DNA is TGCAGCGGGACAGCCTCTGGAAACACCATATATTTT.

This CDR3 reads CASSLSTSGIGEQYF. In nucleotides, the CDR3 is TGTGCCAGCAGTTTATCGACTAGCGGGATAGGTGAGCAGTACTTC. This chain uses TRBV27 with TRBJ2-7; 11 positions match TRBD2. Trimming at V came to 0 bases and at J to 7 bases, leaving 5 bases not matched to a gene. Looked up from germline, CDR1 is MNHEY and CDR2 is SMNVEV (reference sequence). This CDR3 comprises 15 residues.

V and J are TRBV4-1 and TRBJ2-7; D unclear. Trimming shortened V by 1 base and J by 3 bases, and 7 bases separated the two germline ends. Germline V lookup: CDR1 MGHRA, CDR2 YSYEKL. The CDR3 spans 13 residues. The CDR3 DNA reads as TGCGCCAGCAGCCAAGTTTCCCACTACGAGCAGTACTTC. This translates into CASSQVSHYEQYF.

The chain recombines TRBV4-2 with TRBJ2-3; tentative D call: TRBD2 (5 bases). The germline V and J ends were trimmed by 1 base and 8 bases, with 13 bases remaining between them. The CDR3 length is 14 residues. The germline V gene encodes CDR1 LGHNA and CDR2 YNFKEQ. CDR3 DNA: TGTGCCAGCAGCCAAGGCTCTGACGGGGTTACGCAGTATTTT. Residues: CASSQGSDGVTQYF.